This T cell receptor beta chain was captured by sequencing in a study of tumor and adjacent non-tumor tissue in lung cancer. Across the study: Each sample yielded about 4.17 million productive TCRbeta reads on average. General observations from the study: In normal lung, the top 100 clones were significantly more dominant than in tumor. Significantly higher TCR diversity was found in tumor than normal lung.

No cell sorting was done before RNA was extracted from the tissue. The library came from three nested PCR rounds adapted from ARM-PCR protocols. TCRdb called the multiplex PCR reads again in MiXCR, with one record for every CDR3 protein. The data contain approximately 140,000 distinct CDR3 sequences, roughly 66% of them singletons. Worth noting for this clonotype: Its specificity is not known. The junction differs from germline at one of its ends, possibly a read error.

Germline V gene lookup returns CDR1 MNHNY and CDR2 SVGAGI (reference sequence). The CDR3 is made up of 12 amino acids. What was sequenced was lung tumor tissue. The sequence derives from a man in his 60s with small cell lung cancer. The V gene is TRBV6-6, the J gene TRBJ1-5; D is unclear. In DNA, the CDR3 is TGCGCCAGCAGTTATACTGGACAGCCCCAGCATTTT. Protein sequence: CASSYTGQPQHF.